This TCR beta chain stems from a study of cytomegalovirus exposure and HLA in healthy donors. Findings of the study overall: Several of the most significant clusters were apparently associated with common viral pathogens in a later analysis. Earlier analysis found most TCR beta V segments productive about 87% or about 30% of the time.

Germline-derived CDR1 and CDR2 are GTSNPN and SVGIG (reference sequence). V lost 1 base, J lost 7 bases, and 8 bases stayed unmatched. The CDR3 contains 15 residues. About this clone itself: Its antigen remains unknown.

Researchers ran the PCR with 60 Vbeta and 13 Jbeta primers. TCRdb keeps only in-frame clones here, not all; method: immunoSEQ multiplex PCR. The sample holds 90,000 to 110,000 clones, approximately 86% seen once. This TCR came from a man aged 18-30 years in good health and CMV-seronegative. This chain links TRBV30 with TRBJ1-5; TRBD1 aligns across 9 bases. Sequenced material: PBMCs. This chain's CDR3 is CAWSGLQGASQPQHF. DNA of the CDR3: TGTGCCTGGAGTGGCTTACAGGGGGCATCGCAGCCCCAGCATTTT.